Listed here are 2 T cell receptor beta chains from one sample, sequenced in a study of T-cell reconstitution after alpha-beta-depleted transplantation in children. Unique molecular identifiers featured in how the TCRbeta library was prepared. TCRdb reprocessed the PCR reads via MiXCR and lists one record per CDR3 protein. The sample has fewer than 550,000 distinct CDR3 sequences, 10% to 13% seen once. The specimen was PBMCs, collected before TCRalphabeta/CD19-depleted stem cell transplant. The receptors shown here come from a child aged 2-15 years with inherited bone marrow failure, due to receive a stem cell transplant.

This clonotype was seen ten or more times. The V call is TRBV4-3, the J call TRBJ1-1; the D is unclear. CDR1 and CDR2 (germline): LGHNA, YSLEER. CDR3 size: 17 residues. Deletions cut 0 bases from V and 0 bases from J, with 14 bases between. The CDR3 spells CASSQDLTAAMNTEAFF. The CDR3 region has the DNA TGCGCCAGCAGCCAAGATCTCACAGCCGCTATGAACACTGAAGCTTTCTTT.

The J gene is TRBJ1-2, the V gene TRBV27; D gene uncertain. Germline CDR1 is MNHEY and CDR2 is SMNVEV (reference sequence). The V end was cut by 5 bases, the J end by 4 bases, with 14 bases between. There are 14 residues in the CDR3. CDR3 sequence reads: CASSPSEGVYGYTF. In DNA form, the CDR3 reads TGTGCCAGCAGTCCTTCGGAGGGAGTCTATGGCTACACCTTC.